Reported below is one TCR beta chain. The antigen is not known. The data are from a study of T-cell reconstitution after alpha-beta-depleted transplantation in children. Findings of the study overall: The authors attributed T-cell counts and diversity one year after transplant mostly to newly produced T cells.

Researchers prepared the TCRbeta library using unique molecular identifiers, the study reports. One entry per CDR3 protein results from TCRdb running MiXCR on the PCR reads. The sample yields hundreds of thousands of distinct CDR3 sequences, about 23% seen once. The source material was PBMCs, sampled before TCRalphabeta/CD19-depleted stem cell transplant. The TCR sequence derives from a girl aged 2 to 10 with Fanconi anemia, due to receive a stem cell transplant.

CDR3 sequence (DNA): TGTGCCAGCAGCTTAGGAGGACTAGCGGGGGGCCGGCGGGAGACCCAGTACTTC. It encodes CASSLGGLAGGRRETQYF. The gene calls are TRBV11-2 and TRBJ2-5; TRBD2 matches 14 bases. V shed 1 base and J 5 bases; nucleotides not matched to a gene: 9. This CDR3 spans 18 amino acids. Germline CDR1 is SGHAT and CDR2 is FQNNGV. The whole variable domain, filled in from reference TRBV11-2 and TRBJ2-5, reads EAGVAQSPRYKIIEKRQSVAFWCNPISGHATLYWYQQILGQGPKLLIQFQNNGVVDDSQLPKDRFSAERLKGVDSTLKIQPAKLEDSAVYLCASSLGGLAGGRRETQYFGPGTRLLVL.